The rows below give T cell receptor beta chains drawn from one sample of a study of siplizumab effects on memory and regulatory T cells. Profiling relied on immunoSEQ multiplex PCR, and the TCRdb table lists in-frame clones only, not all of them. Counted here are about 110,000 clones, more than 90% occurring once; the ten biggest clones make up 1% to 1.5%. The sequencing input was CD4+ T cells sorted from blood. All receptors derive from a human donor in good health. CDR3s include the opening cysteine and the closing phenylalanine or tryptophan. D genes are given only for firm matches. Part of the rows lack a size; the others show once, few, many or a class for expanded clones.

>TRBV5-6|NA|TRBJ1-5|NA
CASSRDGHSNQPQHF
TGTGCCAGCAGCCGGGACGGTCATAGCAATCAGCCCCAGCATTTT
>TRBV2|NA|TRBJ1-5|NA
CASSETAEYQPQHF
TGTGCCAGCAGTGAAACCGCTGAGTACCAGCCCCAGCATTTT
>TRBV6-7|NA|TRBJ2-7|NA
CASSRGGPYEQYF
TGTGCCAGCAGTCGTGGGGGACCCTACGAGCAGTACTTC
>TRBV5-1|NA|TRBJ2-1|NA
CASSTPESSYNEQFF
TGCGCCAGCAGCACCCCAGAGAGCTCCTACAATGAGCAGTTCTTC
>TRBV6-5|NA|TRBJ1-5|NA
CASSPMDGQPQHF
TGTGCCAGCAGTCCCATGGACGGGCAGCCCCAGCATTTT
>TRBV6-5|NA|TRBJ1-3|NA
CASRQTGLSGNTIYF
TGTGCCAGCAGACAGACAGGCCTCTCCGGAAACACCATATATTTT
>TRBV5-6|NA|TRBJ2-2|NA
CASSRYITGELFF
TGTGCCAGCAGTCGATACATTACCGGGGAGCTGTTTTTT
>TRBV12-5|NA|TRBJ1-1|once
CASALRRGGIESTEAFF
TGTGCTAGTGCCCTACGTAGGGGGGGGATCGAAAGCACTGAAGCTTTCTTT
>TRBV5-6|NA|TRBJ1-1|NA
CASSGWGPRLNTEAFF
TGTGCCAGCAGCGGGTGGGGGCCAAGGTTGAACACTGAAGCTTTCTTT
>TRBV2|NA|TRBJ1-3|NA
CASRVDRSGNTIYF
TGTGCCAGCAGGGTAGACAGATCTGGAAACACCATATATTTT
>TRBV6-5|TRBD1|TRBJ1-1|NA
CASSRGGLNTEAFF
TGTGCCAGCAGCAGGGGGGGGCTGAACACTGAAGCTTTCTTT
>TRBV4-2|TRBD1|TRBJ1-4|NA
CASSQDPGTDEKLFF
TGTGCCAGCAGCCAAGACCCCGGGACAGATGAAAAACTGTTTTTT
>TRBV5-1|NA|TRBJ2-5|NA
CASSPPSGAEGETQYF
TGCGCCAGCAGCCCACCCTCAGGGGCTGAGGGAGAGACCCAGTACTTC
>TRBV9|TRBD1|TRBJ2-1|NA
CASSRRGDRGNQEQFF
TGTGCCAGCAGCAGGCGTGGGGACAGGGGAAATCAAGAGCAGTTCTTC
>TRBV19|TRBD2|TRBJ2-1|once
CASCHLAGLGGSVSEQFF
TGTGCCAGTTGTCACTTAGCGGGTTTGGGGGGGAGTGTGAGTGAGCAGTTCTTC
>TRBV15|NA|TRBJ2-3|NA
CAAGPPGTDTQYF
TGTGCCGCCGGACCTCCGGGCACAGATACGCAGTATTTT
>TRBV10-3|NA|TRBJ1-3|NA
CAISEFLDRGNTIYF
TGTGCCATCAGTGAGTTCCTGGACCGGGGAAACACCATATATTTT
>TRBV29-1|TRBD2|TRBJ2-3|NA
CSVLGWAGDGDTQYF
TGCAGCGTTCTCGGGTGGGCGGGAGATGGCGATACGCAGTATTTT
>TRBV19|NA|TRBJ1-2|NA
CASRSGIGYTF
TGTGCCAGTAGATCAGGGATCGGCTACACCTTC
>TRBV6-6|NA|TRBJ1-2|NA
CASSYGIDSNYGYTF
TGTGCCAGCAGTTACGGTATAGATTCGAACTATGGCTACACCTTC
>TRBV18|NA|TRBJ2-6|NA
CASSPMVSGANVLTF
TGTGCCAGCTCACCAATGGTTTCCGGGGCCAACGTCCTGACTTTC
>TRBV7-6|NA|TRBJ1-3|once
CASGPSGNTIYF
TGTGCCAGCGGCCCCTCTGGAAACACCATATATTTT
>TRBV6-5|NA|TRBJ1-2|NA
CASSYSAGRANYGYTF
TGTGCCAGCAGTTACTCGGCAGGACGAGCTAACTATGGCTACACCTTC
>TRBV12-5|NA|TRBJ1-5|NA
CASGLWQGDNQPQHF
TGTGCTAGTGGTTTGTGGCAGGGAGACAATCAGCCCCAGCATTTT
>TRBV5-1|TRBD1|TRBJ1-3|NA
CASSPGLGQGAGNTIYF
TGCGCCAGCAGCCCGGGGTTGGGACAGGGGGCTGGAAACACCATATATTTT
>TRBV30|NA|TRBJ2-1|NA
CAWINYRDSSSYNEQFF
TGTGCCTGGATCAATTACCGGGACTCGAGCTCCTACAATGAGCAGTTCTTC
>TRBV19|TRBD1|TRBJ1-4|NA
CASSTDRGNNEKLFF
TGTGCCAGTAGTACGGACAGGGGGAATAATGAAAAACTGTTTTTT
>TRBV5-1|NA|TRBJ1-4|NA
CASRGPGSNEKLFF
TGCGCCAGCAGAGGCCCCGGTTCTAATGAAAAACTGTTTTTT
>TRBV18|NA|TRBJ2-3|NA
CASSRTASTDTQYF
TGTGCCAGCTCTAGGACAGCTAGCACAGATACGCAGTATTTT
>TRBV7-9|NA|TRBJ2-7|NA
CASRQASGSYEQYF
TGTGCCAGCAGGCAAGCTAGTGGCTCCTACGAGCAGTACTTC
>TRBV6-1|NA|TRBJ1-2|NA
CASSEGRGYTF
TGTGCCAGCAGTGAGGGCCGGGGCTACACCTTC
>TRBV14|TRBD1|TRBJ1-6|NA
CASSQDRGTALHF
TGTGCCAGCAGCCAAGATAGAGGGACAGCGCTCCACTTT
>TRBV7-3|NA|TRBJ2-3|NA
CASSSPGMGSTDTQYF
TGTGCCAGCAGCTCTCCAGGGATGGGATCCACAGATACGCAGTATTTT
>TRBV9|TRBD2|TRBJ2-2|NA
CASSVDLREWTGELFF
TGTGCCAGCAGCGTAGATCTGCGGGAGTGGACCGGGGAGCTGTTTTTT
>TRBV18|TRBD2|TRBJ2-3|NA
CASSPGLAGGSDTQYF
TGTGCCAGCTCCCCTGGACTAGCGGGGGGTTCGGATACGCAGTATTTT
>TRBV7-6|NA|TRBJ1-1|NA
CASSQPGVINEAFF
TGTGCCAGCAGCCAACCGGGAGTTATCAATGAAGCTTTCTTT
>TRBV5-3|NA|TRBJ1-3|NA
CARSLKHNQLSGNTIYF
TGTGCCAGAAGCTTGAAACATAACCAGCTCTCTGGAAACACCATATATTTT
>TRBV29-1|NA|TRBJ2-4|NA
CSAVRPEGGDIQYF
TGCAGCGCTGTACGACCCGAGGGCGGGGACATTCAGTACTTC
>TRBV6-1|TRBD2|TRBJ2-5|NA
CASSEMLSSGRASAETQYF
TGTGCCAGCAGTGAAATGTTGTCTAGCGGGAGGGCCAGCGCAGAGACCCAGTACTTC
>TRBV5-4|TRBD2|TRBJ2-3|NA
CASSYRLAGDTDTQYF
TGTGCCAGCAGCTACCGACTAGCGGGAGACACCGATACGCAGTATTTT
>TRBV6-5|NA|TRBJ1-2|once
CASSLDRDNYGYTF
TGTGCCAGCAGCCTAGACAGAGATAACTATGGCTACACCTTC
>TRBV6-4|TRBD1|TRBJ1-2|NA
CASSPEGTGYGGYTF
TGTGCCAGCAGCCCGGAAGGGACAGGGTATGGTGGCTACACCTTC
>TRBV19|NA|TRBJ1-6|NA
CASSVNRVSPLHF
TGTGCCAGTAGTGTAAACAGGGTTTCACCCCTCCACTTT
>TRBV27|NA|TRBJ1-1|NA
CASSSLGGNTEAFF
TGTGCTAGCAGTTCCCTCGGGGGGAACACTGAAGCTTTCTTT
>TRBV6-6|NA|TRBJ2-5|NA
CASSYDGETQYF
TGTGCCAGCAGTTACGACGGAGAGACCCAGTACTTC
>TRBV14|NA|TRBJ2-3|NA
CASSQVTGSPTDTQYF
TGTGCCAGCAGCCAAGTTACAGGGAGCCCCACAGATACGCAGTATTTT
>TRBV30|NA|TRBJ2-2|NA
CAWRLAGELFF
TGTGCCTGGAGACTAGCCGGGGAGCTGTTTTTT
>TRBV2|NA|TRBJ1-1|NA
CASRRDKNTEAFF
TGTGCCAGCAGACGGGACAAGAACACTGAAGCTTTCTTT
>TRBV11-2|NA|TRBJ2-2|once
CASNKGQELFF
TGTGCCAGCAACAAAGGGCAGGAGCTGTTTTTT
>TRBV29-1|NA|TRBJ2-1|once
CSVVRPYNEQFF
TGCAGCGTTGTCCGTCCTTACAATGAGCAGTTCTTC
>TRBV6-5|NA|TRBJ1-6|NA
CASSYSLRIGSPLHF
TGTGCCAGCAGTTACTCTCTACGGATTGGGTCACCCCTCCACTTT
>TRBV6-4|TRBD1|TRBJ2-3|NA
CASRRTGEADTQYF
TGTGCCAGCAGAAGGACAGGGGAGGCAGATACGCAGTATTTT